This T cell receptor beta chain was identified during a study of tumor-infiltrating lymphocytes in primary liver carcinoma. The study's findings and limits: Tumor top-250-clone fractions significantly exceeded those of blood (p = 0.039). Detection in all five tumor regions applied to only about 7-24% of top clones.

The CDR3 spans 12 residues. Per germline, CDR1 SQVTM and CDR2 ANQGSEA. cDNA specific to TCR beta was made from 450 to 500 ng of total RNA, with a constant-region primer employed for priming. ARM-PCR was slightly modified, and three nested multiplex PCR rounds with it gave rise to the TCR beta libraries. Researchers ran the first two PCR rounds for 10 cycles each with TRBV1-TRBV30 forward primers and a C-beta reverse primer. Each CDR3 protein is one row after TCRdb ran MiXCR on the multiplex PCR reads. The sample carries about 190,000 distinct CDR3 sequences, around four fifths recorded once. Co-extracted RNA and DNA came from roughly 20-30 mg of unsorted bulk tissue. This clonotype was recorded only once. Its matching antigen is unknown. The missing conserved phenylalanine or tryptophan at the end of this CDR3 makes a read error likely.

The sample was tumor tissue from primary liver carcinoma. The gene calls are TRBV29-1 and TRBJ2-5, with D possibly being TRBD1 (6 bases). The closer fit of TRBJ2-1 to the DNA end suggests the J call may be wrong. The receptor was isolated from a man aged 35 to 55 with primary liver carcinoma and hepatitis B virus infection. The CDR3 region has the DNA TGCAACGGTATGGACAGTGGAGAGACCCAGTTCCTC. It codes for CNGMDSGETQFL.